This T cell receptor beta chain is drawn from a study of T cell changes during pregnancy in multiple sclerosis. Data came from immunoSEQ multiplex PCR; TCRdb stores just in-frame clones and leaves some out. This table has 30,000 to 40,000 clones, around 89% appearing once. Deletions cut 11 bases from V and 0 bases from J, with 25 bases between. Per germline, CDR1 LNHNV and CDR2 YYDKDF (reference sequence). The CDR3 sequence is 17 residues long. Sample: CD4+ T cells from peripheral blood mononuclear cells, taken in the second trimester of pregnancy. This clonotype was obtained from a female donor with multiple sclerosis, enrolled in a pregnancy study. The chain links TRBV15 to TRBJ1-1; maybe TRBD1 (6 bases). The CDR3 spells CASSKDSFLLMNTEAFF. CDR3 DNA: TGTGCCTCCTCGAAGGACAGCTTTCTTCTTATGAACACTGAAGCTTTCTTT.